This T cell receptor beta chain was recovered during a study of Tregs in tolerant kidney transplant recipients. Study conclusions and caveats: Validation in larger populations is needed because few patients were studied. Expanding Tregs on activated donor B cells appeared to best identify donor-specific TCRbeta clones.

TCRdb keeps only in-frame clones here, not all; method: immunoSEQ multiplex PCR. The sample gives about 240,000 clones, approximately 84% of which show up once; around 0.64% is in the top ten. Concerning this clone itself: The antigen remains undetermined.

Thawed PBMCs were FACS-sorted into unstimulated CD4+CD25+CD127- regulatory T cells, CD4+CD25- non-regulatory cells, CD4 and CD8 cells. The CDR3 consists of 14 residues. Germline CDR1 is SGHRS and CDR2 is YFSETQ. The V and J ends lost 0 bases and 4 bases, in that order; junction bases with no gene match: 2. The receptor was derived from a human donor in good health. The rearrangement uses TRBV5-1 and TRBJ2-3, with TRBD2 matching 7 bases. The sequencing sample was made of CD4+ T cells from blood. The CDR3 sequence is CASSLVTSADTQYF. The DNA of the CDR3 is TGCGCCAGCAGCTTGGTTACTAGCGCAGATACGCAGTATTTT. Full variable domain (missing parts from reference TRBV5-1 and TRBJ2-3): KAGVTQTPRYLIKTRGQQVTLSCSPISGHRSVSWYQQTPGQGLQFLFEYFSETQRNKGNFPGRFSGRQFSNSRSEMNVSTLELGDSALYLCASSLVTSADTQYFGPGTRLTVL.